This TCR beta chain is from a study of PD-L1 blockade in urothelial cancer. Study overall: Investigators checked blood 3 weeks (second dose) and 6 weeks after treatment start. T cells numbered a median of around 140,000 in the blood samples.

Losses at the gene ends were 4 bases for V and 2 bases for J; bases not matched to a gene: 10. The CDR3 is made up of 16 amino acids. CDR1 and CDR2 from the germline V gene are MDHEN and SYDVKM. This clone showed up many times. The sample has other DNA sequences that encode this CDR3 too. Using immunoSEQ multiplex PCR, the repertoire was profiled, and TCRdb retains in-frame clones only, with some absent. The sample holds 49,000 or so clones, about four fifths seen once. Specified time point: pretreatment peripheral blood. The sequence was collected from a man aged 70 or older with urothelial cancer. Here the sequenced sample was PBMCs, taken around atezolizumab (anti-PD-L1) treatment. The chain employs TRBV28 and TRBJ1-1, with 7 bases that match TRBD1. The CDR3 DNA reads TGTGCCAGCAGTTCCTACAGGGGTGGGGTAAACACTGAAGCTTTCTTT. Translation gives CASSSYRGGVNTEAFF.